Sequencing of this T cell receptor beta chain was carried out in a study of T cells in Graves' hyperthyroidism and ophthalmopathy. The CDR3 has 13 residues. V was trimmed by 5 bases and J by 9 bases, leaving 14 bases between them. The V gene's germline CDR1 is SGHTA and CDR2 FQGNSA. RNA transcripts were the template for amplifying TCR beta CDR3 regions. The TCR CDR3 was amplified in a first-round RT-PCR using the HTBI primer set. TCRdb reprocessed the multiplex PCR reads with MiXCR, giving one entry per CDR3 protein. The sample includes hundreds of thousands of distinct CDR3 sequences, 15% to 20% of them seen just once. This clonotype has at least ten counts.

This receptor was identified in a woman aged 25 to 39 with Graves' hyperthyroidism. Material for sequencing was blood. The chain joins TRBV7-2 to TRBJ1-3, with D unresolved. This chain's CDR3 is CASSPQAAGTIYF. The CDR3 nucleotides are TGTGCCAGCAGCCCCCAGGCAGCTGGCACCATATATTTT.